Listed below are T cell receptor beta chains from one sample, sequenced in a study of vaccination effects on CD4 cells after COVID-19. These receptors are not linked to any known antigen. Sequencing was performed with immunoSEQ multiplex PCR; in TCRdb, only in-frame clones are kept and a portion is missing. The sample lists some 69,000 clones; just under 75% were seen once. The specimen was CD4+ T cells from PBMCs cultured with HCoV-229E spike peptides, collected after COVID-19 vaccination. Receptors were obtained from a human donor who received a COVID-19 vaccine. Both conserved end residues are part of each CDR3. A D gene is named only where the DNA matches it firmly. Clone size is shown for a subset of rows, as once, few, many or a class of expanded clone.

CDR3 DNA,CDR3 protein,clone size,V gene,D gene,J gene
TGTGCCACCCAGGGAAATCGACTCTACAATGAGCAGTTCTTC,CATQGNRLYNEQFF,-,TRBV27,-,TRBJ2-1
TGTGCCAGTTCCCTTTTGGGGGCCAAAAACATTCAGTACTTC,CASSLLGAKNIQYF,-,TRBV19,-,TRBJ2-4
TGCGCCAGCAGCCAAGAAGGACCTAGCGCCCGGAGAGATACGCAGTATTTT,CASSQEGPSARRDTQYF,-,TRBV4-1,-,TRBJ2-3
TGTGCCAGCAGTTTATGGGGCCCGAACACTGAAGCTTTCTTT,CASSLWGPNTEAFF,-,TRBV27,-,TRBJ1-1
TGTGCCATCAGTGTATCCCTCAATCAGCCCCAGCATTTT,CAISVSLNQPQHF,-,TRBV10-3,-,TRBJ1-5
TGTGCCAGTAGTGCAACAAGGAACAATCAGCCCCAGCATTTT,CASSATRNNQPQHF,few,TRBV19,-,TRBJ1-5
TGTGCCAGCAGCTTGGGTCTGGTCGGGGGTCAAGAGACCCAGTACTTC,CASSLGLVGGQETQYF,once,TRBV7-2,-,TRBJ2-5
TGTGCCAGCAGCCAAGAGGGGGGTGTCCGACCCCTCCACTTT,CASSQEGGVRPLHF,few,TRBV3-1/TRBV3-2,-,TRBJ1-6
TGTGCCAGCAGTTTACCTATTACTCAGAACACTGAAGCTTTCTTT,CASSLPITQNTEAFF,-,TRBV6-6,-,TRBJ1-1
TGTGCCAGCAGCCCCCAGACAGACAATGGCTACACCTTC,CASSPQTDNGYTF,-,TRBV7-9,-,TRBJ1-2
TGTGCCAGCAGTTTATCGGGGGCGCGGGCAGCGGGTACTGAAGCTTTCTTT,CASSLSGARAAGTEAFF,few,TRBV27,-,TRBJ1-1
TGTGCTAGTGGTTTGGTGAGGGCGTGGAACGACCCAACTAATGAAAAACTGTTTTTT,CASGLVRAWNDPTNEKLFF,-,TRBV12-5,-,TRBJ1-4
TGTGCCAGCGCCCTGATGAACACTGAAGCTTTCTTT,CASALMNTEAFF,-,TRBV2,-,TRBJ1-1
TGTGCCAGCAGTTTACCGGACAGGGGAAACACTGAAGCTTTCTTT,CASSLPDRGNTEAFF,-,TRBV6-2/TRBV6-3,TRBD1,TRBJ1-1
TGCGCCAGCAGTGAGTCTTGGGCTAGCACTGAAGCTTTCTTT,CASSESWASTEAFF,-,TRBV10-2,-,TRBJ1-1
TGCGCCAGCAGCCAAAGACAGGGGGCTTATAATGAAAAACTGTTTTTT,CASSQRQGAYNEKLFF,-,TRBV4-3,TRBD1,TRBJ1-4